This note documents a single T cell receptor (beta chain) sequence. Gene names are the mouse ones. From the germline J gene comes the end of the CDR3, since the read stops 1 residue before it. The CDR3 totals 13 residues. V was clipped by 4 bases and J by 6 bases; unmatched bases: 4. Germline assignment: CDR1 SGHND and CDR2 FRSKSL. The record originates from a study of tissue T cells after allogeneic stem cell transplantation. Time point meaning: mouse harvest day 14 after allogeneic transplant. Mouse grafts combined 10^7 T-cell-depleted bone marrow cells with 10^6 splenic CD5+ T cells. Measured with immunoSEQ multiplex PCR; TCRdb has only the in-frame clones, and not every one. The sample yields approximately 3,000 clones, 44% seen once.

Sequenced: gut tissue. This TCR was sampled from a female BALB/c mouse given C57BL/6 T cells with graft-versus-host disease after an allogeneic hematopoietic cell transplant. The chain joins TRBV15 to TRBJ2-5, with 7 bases lining up with TRBD1. The DNA read from the CDR3 is TGTGCCAGCAGTTGGGACAGAGGGGACACCCAGTAC. It is translated as CASSWDRGDTQY. The complete CDR3 sequence is CASSWDRGDTQYF. Filled out from reference TRBV15 and TRBJ2-5, the complete variable domain reads DAGVTQTPRHEVAEKGQTIILKCEPVSGHNDLFWYRQTKIQGLELLSYFRSKSLMEDGGAFKDRFKAEMLNSSFSTLKIQPTEPKDSAVYLCASSWDRGDTQYFGPGTRLLVL.